The 19 T cell receptor beta chains reported below all come from one sample, sequenced in a study of blood T cells in healthy people across ages. Alongside a J-beta primer mix, a sample-barcoded 5' primer served in a second PCR lasting roughly 7 to 12 cycles. TCRdb re-called the 5' RACE reads with MiXCR, one entry per CDR3 protein. The data show 650,000 to 1,000,000 distinct CDR3 sequences, around 34% seen once. Material: blood. The source of these receptors is a man between 18 and 29 years old in good health.

The chain combines TRBV12-3 or TRBV12-4 with TRBJ1-5; 7 bases fit TRBD1. The CDR3 covers 16 residues. J lost 7 bases, V lost 3 bases, and 12 bases had no gene match. CDR3 amino acids: CASSLEGQGGGQPQHF. The CDR3 bases are TGTGCCAGCAGTTTGGAGGGGCAGGGGGGTGGGCAGCCCCAGCATTTT.

DNA of the CDR3: TGTGCCAGCAGCGTATGGGACAGATCGCTGGGTGGGGCCAACGTCCTGACTTTC. This sequence encodes CASSVWDRSLGGANVLTF. This chain uses TRBV5-6 with TRBJ2-6, with 7 bases fitting TRBD1. V was clipped by 4 bases and J by 3 bases; unmatched bases: 13. Germline lookup yields CDR1 SGHDT and CDR2 YYEEEE. The CDR3 has 18 residues.

This clonotype was seen a few times. The rearrangement joins TRBV9 to TRBJ2-5, with D perhaps TRBD1 or TRBD2 (5 bases each). Germline V gives CDR1 SGDLS, CDR2 YYNGEE. This CDR3 region has 14 residues. The germline V and J ends were trimmed by 0 bases and 11 bases, with 17 bases remaining between them. CDR3 bases: TGTGCCAGCAGCGTAGGGGACCCCTACAATGAGCAGTACTTC. This translates into CASSVGDPYNEQYF.

This chain uses TRBV12-3 or TRBV12-4 with TRBJ2-2, with D unclear. This CDR3 has 14 residues. V gave up 3 bases and J gave up 3 bases, with 8 bases separating them. CDR3 coding DNA: TGTGCCAGCAGTTTTTCCCTGCACACCGGGGAGCTGTTTTTT. Amino acid sequence: CASSFSLHTGELFF.

The V gene is TRBV12-3 or TRBV12-4, the J gene TRBJ1-4; no clear D. With 4 bases removed from V and 4 bases from J, the gap between germline ends came to 4 bases. The CDR3 loop spans 12 amino acids. The CDR3 here is CASSWNNEKLFF. The DNA for the CDR3 is TGTGCCAGCAGTTGGAATAATGAAAAACTGTTTTTT.

The rearrangement links TRBV24-1 to TRBJ2-5; D is possibly TRBD1 (5 bases). Germline CDR1 reads KGHDR; CDR2 reads SFDVKD. CDR3 size: 15 residues. Trimming removed 4 bases from V and 3 bases from J, with 14 bases in between. The CDR3 nucleotides are TGTGCCACCAGTGACCGCAGGGAAGGTAAAGAGACCCAGTACTTC. Encoded protein: CATSDRREGKETQYF.

Of note for this clonotype: Mismatch with germline at one junction end may stem from a read error. The V call is TRBV28, the J call TRBJ1-1, with a weak D call TRBD1 (6 bases). Germline V gene sequence: CDR1 MDHEN, CDR2 SYDVKM. The CDR3 is 15 amino acids. The CDR3 nucleotides read TGTGCCAGCAGTTTGAAACAGGGCCCGAACGCTGAAGCTTTCTTT. It yields the protein CASSLKQGPNAEAFF.

This clonotype has a count of ten or more. CDR3 bases: TGTGCCAGCAGTACCGGACAGAACTATGGCTACACCTTC. This codes for CASSTGQNYGYTF. The chain employs TRBV12-3 or TRBV12-4 and TRBJ1-2; D might be TRBD1 (6 bases). Trimming cost V 5 bases and J 2 bases, with 9 bases left between them. The CDR3 has 13 residues.

This clonotype has a count of ten or more. The chain is built from TRBV28 and TRBJ2-5; the match to TRBD2 covers 8 bases. V gave up 4 bases and J gave up 3 bases; unmatched junction bases: 10. Germline loops: CDR1 MDHEN, CDR2 SYDVKM. The CDR3 length is 16 residues. The CDR3 sequence: CASSSPGLAEKETQYF. CDR3 nucleotide sequence: TGTGCCAGCAGTTCTCCCGGACTAGCCGAGAAAGAGACCCAGTACTTC. Full variable domain (remainder filled in from reference TRBV28 and TRBJ2-5): DVKVTQSSRYLVKRTGEKVFLECVQDMDHENMFWYRQDPGLGLRLIYFSYDVKMKEKGDIPEGYSVSREKKERFSLILESASTNQTSMYLCASSSPGLAEKETQYFGPGTRLLVL.

This clonotype was seen more than once but under ten times. The genes are TRBV7-2 and TRBJ2-1; TRBD2 matches at 8 bases. Germline V CDR1 and CDR2: SGHTA, FQGNSA. Unmatched junction bases numbered 9, after V lost 1 base and J lost 7 bases. This CDR3 has 16 amino acids. Here the CDR3 reads CASSLGTGGPWNEQFF. The CDR3 DNA reads TGTGCCAGCAGCTTAGGGACGGGGGGGCCTTGGAATGAGCAGTTCTTC.

CDR3 in DNA: TGCGCCAGCAGCTCCTTAGGGACAGGGGGCGCGGCAGATACGCAGTATTTT. Translating it yields CASSSLGTGGAADTQYF. J is TRBJ2-3 and V is TRBV5-1; TRBD1 matches 12 bases. Per germline, CDR1 SGHRS and CDR2 YFSETQ. The CDR3 covers 17 residues. After removal of 3 bases from V and 4 bases from J, the junction contained 9 bases not matched to a gene.

The chain carries TRBV30 and TRBJ2-7; D unclear. Germline V gene data show CDR1 as GTSNPN and CDR2 as SVGIG (reference sequence). The length of the CDR3 is 15 residues. V lost 0 bases and J lost 3, with 15 bases in between. CDR3 amino acids: CAWSVSYAENYEQYF. In DNA form, the CDR3 reads TGTGCCTGGAGTGTAAGTTATGCGGAAAACTACGAGCAGTACTTC.

V and J are TRBV20-1 and TRBJ2-7; D is unclear. The CDR3 consists of 11 residues. Trimming removed 6 bases from V and 7 bases from J, with 13 bases in between. Germline CDR1 DFQATT, CDR2 SNEGSKA (reference sequence). The CDR3 spells CSAKGRFEQYF. CDR3 sequence (DNA): TGCAGTGCGAAGGGAAGATTTGAGCAGTACTTC.

V and J are TRBV19 and TRBJ2-1; TRBD2 matches at 12 bases. The CDR3 is 18 amino acids. The V segment lost 3 bases and the J segment 4 bases; nucleotides outside the gene matches: 10. Per germline, CDR1 LNHDA and CDR2 SQIVND (reference sequence). The CDR3 protein is CASSIGLAGGNGYNEQFF. In DNA, the CDR3 is TGTGCCAGTAGTATCGGTCTAGCGGGGGGGAATGGTTACAATGAGCAGTTCTTC.

This clonotype appeared many times. This chain links TRBV7-9 with TRBJ2-3, with D perhaps TRBD1 or TRBD2 (6 bases each). Trimming removed 1 base at V and 2 bases at J, with 25 bases between. This CDR3 is 20 amino acids long. Germline CDR1 and CDR2: SEHNR and FQNEAQ (reference sequence). DNA for the CDR3: TGTGCCAGCAGCTTAGGCGGGGCAGGGACAAGTCCAACCACCACAGATACGCAGTATTTT. Translation: CASSLGGAGTSPTTTDTQYF. The complete variable domain, with remaining parts taken from reference TRBV7-9 and TRBJ2-3, reads DTGVSQNPRHKITKRGQNVTFRCDPISEHNRLYWYRQTLGQGPEFLTYFQNEAQLEKSRLLSDRFSAERPKGSFSTLEIQRTEQGDSAMYLCASSLGGAGTSPTTTDTQYFGPGTRLTVL.

The chain couples TRBV4-1 to TRBJ2-1; possibly TRBD2 for D (5 bases). V lost 0 bases and J lost 13, with 13 bases in between. The CDR3 sequence is 13 residues long. Germline V lookup: CDR1 MGHRA, CDR2 YSYEKL. The CDR3, as DNA: TGCGCCAGCAGCCAAGATCCCGGGGTCGAACAGTTCTTC. Its translation is CASSQDPGVEQFF.

This clonotype was detected only a few times. The chain recombines TRBV20-1 with TRBJ2-5, with D possibly matching TRBD1 (6 bases). Trimming left V 6 bases short and J 7 bases short, with 9 bases between. There are 10 residues in the CDR3. Germline V lookup: CDR1 DFQATT, CDR2 SNEGSKA (reference sequence). The CDR3 spells CSARGGTQYF. For the CDR3, the DNA is TGCAGTGCCCGAGGGGGGACCCAGTACTTC.

This clonotype has at least ten counts. The chain couples TRBV10-3 to TRBJ1-2, with D possibly TRBD1 on 5 matching bases. CDR1 is ENHRY and CDR2 is SYGVKD in the germline V gene. The CDR3 covers 13 residues. V was shortened by 10 bases and J by 1 base, with 13 bases between the two germline ends. CDR3 sequence (DNA): TGTGCCAGCAGGGAAGCTGTTAACTATGGCTACACCTTC. It encodes CASREAVNYGYTF.

This clonotype was observed a handful of times. The chain joins TRBV3-1 to TRBJ1-2; TRBD1 aligns across 9 bases. Per the germline V gene, CDR1 is LGHDT and CDR2 is YNNKEL (reference sequence). The CDR3 runs 15 residues. With V trimmed by 3 bases and J by 3 bases, 5 bases remained unmatched. CDR3 in amino acids: CASSHRDRDYYGYTF. The CDR3 DNA sequence: TGTGCCAGCAGCCACCGGGACAGGGACTACTATGGCTACACCTTC.